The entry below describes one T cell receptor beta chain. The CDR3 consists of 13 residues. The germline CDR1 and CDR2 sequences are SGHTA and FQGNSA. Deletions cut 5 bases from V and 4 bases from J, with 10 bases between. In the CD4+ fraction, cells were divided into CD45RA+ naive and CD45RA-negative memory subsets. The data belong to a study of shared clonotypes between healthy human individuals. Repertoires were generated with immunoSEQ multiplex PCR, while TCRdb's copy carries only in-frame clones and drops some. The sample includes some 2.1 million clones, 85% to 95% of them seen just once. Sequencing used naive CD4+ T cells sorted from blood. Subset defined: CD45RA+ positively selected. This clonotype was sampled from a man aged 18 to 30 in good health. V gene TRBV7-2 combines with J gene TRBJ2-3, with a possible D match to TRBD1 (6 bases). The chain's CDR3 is CASSGEGADTQYF. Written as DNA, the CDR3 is TGTGCCAGCAGCGGAGAGGGGGCAGATACGCAGTATTTT.